This passage covers 26 T cell receptor beta chains from one sample sequenced in a study of blood T cell repertoires in COVID-19. Data came from immunoSEQ multiplex PCR; TCRdb stores just in-frame clones and leaves some out. The sample lists some 73,000 clones; roughly 85% were seen once. Sequenced input: peripheral blood. The receptors were sampled from a man in his forties or fifties with COVID-19, enrolled during active disease.

This clone came up a few times. The chain uses TRBV28 and TRBJ1-5, with 7 positions matching TRBD1. CDR3 length equals 14 residues. The V gene end was trimmed by 7 bases and the J gene end by 6 bases; junction bases not matched to a gene: 9. Germline assignment: CDR1 MDHEN and CDR2 SYDVKM. The CDR3 bases are TGTGCCAGCACCGCAGGGGGGAGAGGTCAGCCCCAGCATTTT. This encodes CASTAGGRGQPQHF.

The chain joins TRBV9 to TRBJ1-4; TRBD1 matches at 8 bases. The CDR3 covers 15 residues. Trimming cost V 4 bases and J 8 bases; bases outside gene matches: 10. The germline gives CDR1 SGDLS, CDR2 YYNGEE. The CDR3 loop reads CASSSTGGIQEKLFF. The CDR3 region has the DNA TGTGCCAGCAGCTCCACAGGGGGAATACAGGAAAAACTGTTTTTT.

V gene TRBV5-1 combines with J gene TRBJ1-2, with 9 positions matching TRBD1. The CDR3 is made up of 15 amino acids. V was clipped by 4 bases and J by 8 bases; unmatched bases: 12. CDR1 is SGHRS, CDR2 YFSETQ, per germline. Written as DNA, the CDR3 is TGCGCCAGCAGCCCCCGGGGACAGGGAGTAAGCGGCTACACCTTC. It encodes CASSPRGQGVSGYTF.

This clone was counted a single time. The chain is built from TRBV4-1 and TRBJ1-2; D not resolved. Trimming took 8 bases from V and 3 from J, leaving 13 bases between them. The CDR3 length is 13 residues. CDR1 MGHRA and CDR2 YSYEKL come from the germline V gene. The CDR3 DNA reads TGCGCCAGCTCCCCGACGGAGTACTATGGCTACACCTTC. It encodes CASSPTEYYGYTF.

Only one count was recorded for this clone. The CDR3 reads CASSPRTSGEQFF. The DNA of the CDR3 is TGTGCCAGCAGCCCTAGGACTAGCGGGGAGCAGTTCTTC. The V gene is TRBV6-2 or TRBV6-3, the J gene TRBJ2-1, with 11 bases that match TRBD2. The CDR3 runs to 13 residues. The V segment lost 6 bases and the J segment 10 bases; nucleotides outside the gene matches: 5. Germline CDR1 reads MNHEY; CDR2 reads SVGEGT.

This sequence joins TRBV19 and TRBJ2-1; D might be TRBD2 (6 bases). Trimming took 2 bases from V and 4 from J, leaving 12 bases between them. Germline V gene data show CDR1 as LNHDA and CDR2 as SQIVND (reference sequence). The CDR3 runs to 15 residues. CDR3 coding DNA: TGTGCCAGTAGTATATTGCGGGGTACTTACAATGAGCAGTTCTTC. Translated: CASSILRGTYNEQFF.

The V and J genes are TRBV7-6 and TRBJ2-7; TRBD1 agrees at 12 bases. Germline CDR1 and CDR2: SGHVS and FNYEAQ. The CDR3 extends over 16 amino acids. V dropped 0 bases and J dropped 4; count of bases not matched to a gene: 4. The CDR3: CASSLAPGQGAYEQYF. CDR3 DNA: TGTGCCAGCAGCTTAGCCCCGGGACAGGGGGCTTACGAGCAGTACTTC. Full variable domain (missing parts from reference TRBV7-6 and TRBJ2-7): GAGVSQSPRYKVTKRGQDVALRCDPISGHVSLYWYRQALGQGPEFLTYFNYEAQQDKSGLPNDRFSAERPEGSISTLTIQRTEQRDSAMYRCASSLAPGQGAYEQYFGPGTRLTVT.

This clone was counted once. V is TRBV12-3 or TRBV12-4 and J is TRBJ1-1; a weak D match, TRBD1 (6 bases). The CDR3 consists of 13 residues. V lost 2 bases and J 10 bases, leaving 14 bases between the germline ends. The CDR3 reads CASSLSGEGAAFF. The CDR3 DNA sequence: TGTGCCAGCAGTTTATCAGGGGAGGGTGCAGCTTTCTTT.

V usage is TRBV7-2 and J usage is TRBJ1-3; D possibly corresponds to TRBD1 (6 bases). This CDR3 is built from 15 residues. V dropped 5 bases and J dropped 3 bases, with 14 bases sitting between them. Germline loops: CDR1 SGHTA, CDR2 FQGNSA. This chain's CDR3 is CASSQQGRYGNTIYF. In DNA form, the CDR3 reads TGTGCCAGCAGCCAACAGGGCCGGTATGGAAACACCATATATTTT.

This rearrangement joins TRBV6-1 to TRBJ1-5; possibly TRBD1 for D (5 bases). From germline, CDR1 is MNHNS and CDR2 SASEGT. CDR3 length: 18 residues. V gave up 4 bases and J gave up 3 bases, with 22 bases separating them. The CDR3 region is CASSGGWGVTDPNQPQHF. The CDR3 DNA reads TGTGCCAGCAGTGGAGGTTGGGGGGTCACCGACCCCAATCAGCCCCAGCATTTT.

V is TRBV2 and J is TRBJ1-6; no definite D call. The CDR3 runs 13 residues. Deletions cut 7 bases from V and 8 bases from J, with 12 bases between. The germline gives CDR1 SNHLY, CDR2 FYNNEI. The CDR3, as DNA: TGTGCCAGCACGACTAACCCCTATTCACCCCTCCACTTT. Its translation is CASTTNPYSPLHF. The entire variable domain, with the rest obtained from reference TRBV2 and TRBJ1-6, is as follows: EPEVTQTPSHQVTQMGQEVILRCVPISNHLYFYWYRQILGQKVEFLVSFYNNEISEKSEIFDDQFSVERPDGSNFTLKIRSTKLEDSAMYFCASTTNPYSPLHFGNGTRLTVT.

On this clone itself: One junction end disagrees with the germline gene, perhaps due to a read error. The rearrangement joins TRBV7-9 to TRBJ1-2; D is uncertain. CDR3 length equals 9 residues. Germline V gene data show CDR1 as SEHNR and CDR2 as FQNEAQ (reference sequence). In DNA, the CDR3 is TGTGCCAGCAGCCCCTTGGGCGGGTTC. Protein product: CASSPLGGF.

CDR3 nucleotides: TGCGCCAGCACCATCTCAGGGGGACAGGGAGAGACCCAGTACTTC. It translates to CASTISGGQGETQYF. The V and J genes are TRBV5-1 and TRBJ2-5, with TRBD1 identical over 9 bases. The germline V gene has CDR1 SGHRS and CDR2 YFSETQ. The CDR3 length is 15 residues. Trimming took 6 bases from V and 4 from J; bases not matched to a gene: 10.

The rearrangement links TRBV19 to TRBJ2-7, with 7 bases that match TRBD2. CDR1 and CDR2 from the germline V gene are LNHDA and SQIVND (reference sequence). The CDR3 runs to 14 residues. The junction had 5 bases not matched to a gene; V was cut back by 3 bases and J by 3 bases. CDR3 in amino acids: CASSIRPGGYEQYF. The CDR3 nucleotides read TGTGCCAGTAGTATCCGACCGGGGGGCTACGAGCAGTACTTC.

The chain recombines TRBV7-9 with TRBJ1-2; 7 nucleotides agree with TRBD1. CDR1 and CDR2 (germline): SEHNR, FQNEAQ (reference sequence). The CDR3 extends over 15 amino acids. Unmatched junction bases numbered 6, after V lost 1 base and J lost 4 bases. The CDR3 loop reads CASSLETGTSYGYTF. The DNA of the CDR3 is TGTGCCAGCAGCTTAGAGACAGGGACGAGCTATGGCTACACCTTC.

The rearrangement joins TRBV28 to TRBJ2-7, with a possible D match to TRBD2 (6 bases). The CDR3 spans 16 residues. Germline lookup yields CDR1 MDHEN and CDR2 SYDVKM. Trimming cost V 10 bases and J 6 bases, with 28 bases left between them. The CDR3 DNA reads TGTGCCACCGCCCCCGGGAGCGGTCGGTTTCCTTCCGAGCAGTACTTC. It specifies CATAPGSGRFPSEQYF.

The J gene is TRBJ1-1, the V gene TRBV5-1; no clear D. The germline V and J ends were trimmed by 1 base and 4 bases, with 14 bases remaining between them. The CDR3 has 15 residues. Germline CDR1 reads SGHRS; CDR2 reads YFSETQ. The CDR3 DNA follows: TGCGCCAGCAGCTTGTGGGGTGGCCGGGGCACTGAAGCTTTCTTT. Its protein product is CASSLWGGRGTEAFF.

This chain links TRBV6-2 or TRBV6-3 with TRBJ2-1; 10 nucleotides line up with TRBD2. Germline V lookup: CDR1 MNHEY, CDR2 SVGEGT. V trimming: 7 bases; J trimming: 14 bases; junction bases outside the gene matches: 11. This CDR3 is built from 13 residues. The DNA for the CDR3 is TGTGCCAGCACCCCAAATAGCGGGAGGATAGAGTTCTTC. Translation gives CASTPNSGRIEFF.

The chain employs TRBV11-2 and TRBJ1-2; a weak D match, TRBD1 (5 bases). Trimming left V 3 bases short and J 5 bases short, with 10 bases between. This CDR3 has 13 amino acids. CDR1 is SGHAT, CDR2 FQNNGV, per germline. CDR3 nucleotides: TGTGCCAGCAGCTTGGGGGGAGGGTATGGCTACACCTTC. Protein product: CASSLGGGYGYTF.

V is TRBV7-8 and J is TRBJ2-1, with D tentatively TRBD2 (6 bases). This CDR3 has 13 residues. V lost 3 bases and J 7 bases, leaving 10 bases between the germline ends. CDR1 SGHVS and CDR2 FQNEAQ come from the germline V gene. The CDR3: CASSFRSGNEQFF. The CDR3, as DNA: TGTGCCAGCAGCTTTCGGAGCGGGAATGAGCAGTTCTTC.

The V and J genes are TRBV6-5 and TRBJ1-3; D is possibly TRBD1 (5 bases). The CDR3 length is 13 residues. V was shortened by 10 bases and J by 0 bases, with 10 bases between the two germline ends. Germline values: CDR1 MNHEY, CDR2 SVGAGI. This chain's CDR3 is CATLDTSGNTIYF. The CDR3 DNA is TGTGCCACCTTGGACACCTCTGGAAACACCATATATTTT.

This chain uses TRBV19 with TRBJ2-7, with TRBD2 identical over 12 bases. The CDR3 covers 17 residues. The V gene end was trimmed by 5 bases and the J gene end by 6 bases; junction bases not matched to a gene: 14. Germline V gene lookup returns CDR1 LNHDA and CDR2 SQIVND (reference sequence). CDR3 region: CASSPTLRTSGMREQYF. The DNA of the CDR3 is TGTGCCAGTAGTCCCACCCTCAGGACTAGCGGGATGCGCGAGCAGTACTTC.

The chain links TRBV28 to TRBJ2-7, with 8 bases aligning to TRBD2. Unmatched junction bases numbered 9, after V lost 3 bases and J lost 11 bases. Germline lookup yields CDR1 MDHEN and CDR2 SYDVKM. CDR3 length equals 13 residues. The DNA for the CDR3 is TGTGCCAGCAGTTTCGGGGGGGTTCCCAACGAGTACTTC. Its protein product is CASSFGGVPNEYF.

The V and J genes are TRBV7-9 and TRBJ2-7, with a weak D call TRBD1 (6 bases). The CDR3 totals 15 residues. Germline CDR1 is SEHNR and CDR2 is FQNEAQ (reference sequence). The V end was cut by 1 base, the J end by 0 bases, with 10 bases between. DNA for the CDR3: TGTGCCAGCAGCTTAGGCCAGGGGAGCTCCTACGAGCAGTACTTC. Translating gives CASSLGQGSSYEQYF.

The chain recombines TRBV13 with TRBJ2-1, with TRBD2 as a possible D gene (7 bases). Germline CDR1 reads PRHDT; CDR2 reads FYEKMQ (reference sequence). This CDR3 contains 17 residues. Deletions cut 5 bases from V and 4 bases from J, with 21 bases between. CDR3 nucleotides: TGTGCCAGCAGCCCAAAGGGGGGTGGCGGGAGTTACAATGAGCAGTTCTTC. This translates into CASSPKGGGGSYNEQFF. Full variable domain (remainder filled in from reference TRBV13 and TRBJ2-1): AAGVIQSPRHLIKEKRETATLKCYPIPRHDTVYWYQQGPGQDPQFLISFYEKMQSDKGSIPDRFSAQQFSDYHSELNMSSLELGDSALYFCASSPKGGGGSYNEQFFGPGTRLTVL.

The chain links TRBV10-3 to TRBJ1-1; D is perhaps TRBD1 (5 bases). Germline CDR1 ENHRY, CDR2 SYGVKD. CDR3 length equals 15 residues. Trimming stripped 7 bases from V and 2 bases from J, with 17 bases between. CDR3 coding DNA: TGTGCCATCAATGCGGGAGGGGCGGGCAACACTGAAGCTTTCTTT. Residues: CAINAGGAGNTEAFF.